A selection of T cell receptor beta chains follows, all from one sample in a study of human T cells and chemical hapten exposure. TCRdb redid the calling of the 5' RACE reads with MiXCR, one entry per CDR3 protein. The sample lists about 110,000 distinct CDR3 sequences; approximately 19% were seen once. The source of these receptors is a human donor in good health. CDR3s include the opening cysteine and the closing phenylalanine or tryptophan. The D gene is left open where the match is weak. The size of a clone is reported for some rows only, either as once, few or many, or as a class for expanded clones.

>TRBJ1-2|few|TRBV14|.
CASSQGTGNYGYTF
TGTGCCAGCAGCCAAGGAACAGGGAACTATGGCTACACCTTC
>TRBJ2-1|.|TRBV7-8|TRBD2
CASSFKLLAGASHEQFF
TGTGCCAGCAGCTTTAAGCTACTAGCGGGAGCTTCCCATGAGCAGTTCTTC
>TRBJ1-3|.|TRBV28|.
CASSLPWFSGNTIYF
TGTGCCAGCAGTTTACCGTGGTTCTCTGGAAACACCATATATTTT
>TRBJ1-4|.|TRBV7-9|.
CASSLVRAGRIEKLFF
TGTGCCAGCAGCTTAGTAAGGGCAGGACGCATCGAAAAACTGTTTTTT
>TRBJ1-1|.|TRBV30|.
CAWGVLTEAFF
TGTGCCTGGGGGGTCCTAACTGAAGCTTTCTTT
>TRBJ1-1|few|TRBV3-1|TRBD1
CASSQEPTGGWTEAFF
TGTGCCAGCAGCCAAGAGCCGACAGGGGGCTGGACTGAAGCTTTCTTT
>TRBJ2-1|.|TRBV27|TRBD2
CASSLYRGLVLREQFF
TGTGCCAGCAGTTTATATCGGGGACTAGTACTCCGTGAGCAGTTCTTC
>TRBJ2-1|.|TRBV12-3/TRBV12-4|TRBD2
CASSYLTGGTYNEQFF
TGTGCCAGCAGTTACCTGACGGGAGGGACTTACAATGAGCAGTTCTTC
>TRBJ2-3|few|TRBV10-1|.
CASSDRRTDTQYF
TGCGCCAGCAGTGATCGGCGCACAGATACGCAGTATTTT
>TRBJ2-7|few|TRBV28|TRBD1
CASSSGGQGHYEQYF
TGTGCCAGCAGTTCGGGGGGACAGGGCCACTACGAGCAGTACTTC
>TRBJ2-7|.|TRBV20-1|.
CSAPGDQGASEQYF
TGCAGTGCCCCAGGGGACCAGGGCGCAAGCGAGCAGTACTTC
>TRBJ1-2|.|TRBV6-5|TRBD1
CASSRTGTGPNGYTF
TGTGCCAGCAGTCGCACCGGGACAGGGCCGAATGGCTACACCTTC
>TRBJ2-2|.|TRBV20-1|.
CSAGGPDPNTGELFF
TGCAGTGCTGGAGGTCCGGACCCGAACACCGGGGAGCTGTTTTTT
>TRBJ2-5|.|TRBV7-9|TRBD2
CASSLAKGTSGRDEEETQYF
TGTGCCAGCAGCTTAGCCAAGGGGACTAGCGGGAGGGACGAGGAAGAGACCCAGTACTTC
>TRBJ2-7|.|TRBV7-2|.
CASSPGLHPYEQYF
TGTGCCAGCAGCCCGGGGTTGCACCCCTACGAGCAGTACTTC
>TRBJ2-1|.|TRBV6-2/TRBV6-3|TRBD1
CASSPWTGGKDEQFF
TGTGCCAGCAGTCCCTGGACAGGGGGCAAGGATGAGCAGTTCTTC
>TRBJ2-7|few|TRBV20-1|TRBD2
CSALSGSVTYEQYF
TGCAGTGCCTTGAGCGGGAGTGTCACCTACGAGCAGTACTTC
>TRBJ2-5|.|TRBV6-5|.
CASSYITGETQYF
TGTGCCAGCAGTTACATAACGGGGGAGACCCAGTACTTC
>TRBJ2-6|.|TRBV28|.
CASSPPRGTGANVLTF
TGTGCCAGCAGTCCTCCAAGGGGAACTGGGGCCAACGTCCTGACTTTC